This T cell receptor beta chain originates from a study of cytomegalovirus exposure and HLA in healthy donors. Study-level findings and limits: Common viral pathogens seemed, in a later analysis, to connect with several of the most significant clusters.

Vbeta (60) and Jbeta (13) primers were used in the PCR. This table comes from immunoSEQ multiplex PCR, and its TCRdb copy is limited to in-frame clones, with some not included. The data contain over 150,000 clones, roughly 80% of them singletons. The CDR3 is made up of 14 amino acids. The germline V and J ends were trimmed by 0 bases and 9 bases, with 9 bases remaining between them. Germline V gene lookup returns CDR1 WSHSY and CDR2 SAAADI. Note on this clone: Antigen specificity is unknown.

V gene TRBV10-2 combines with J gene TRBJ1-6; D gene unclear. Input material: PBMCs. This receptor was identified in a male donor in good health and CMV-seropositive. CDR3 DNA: TGCGCCAGCAGTGAGTCCGTAGTAGCTTCACCCCTCCACTTT. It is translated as CASSESVVASPLHF.